Listed here is a single T cell receptor (beta chain). This clone was found once. This receptor's antigen is unknown. No much larger clone exists at a distance of one base, and base qualities are not known. To sequence the TCRbeta CDR3 region, genomic DNA was isolated from the sorted cells. TCRbeta CDR3 regions were sequenced using the immunoSEQ Assay. Sourced from immuneACCESS, this table was stored by TCRdb with only in-frame sequences that have V and J called. A share of the clones is absent; for the studies checked, an unresolved V gene accounts for under half, and the remainder has no known explanation. A total of about 77,000 clones appear in this sample, less than 90% of them only once. About 0.66% of the sample lies in the top ten. At the junction V is shortened by 2 bases and J by 6 bases, with 10 bases in between. Based on the germline V gene, the CDR1 and CDR2 sequences are SGHVS and FQNEAQ. Including cysteine and phenylalanine, the CDR3 has 13 amino acids. Left in the record is the CDR3 DNA by itself, 39 bases read in frame from the first base.

The trial excluded patients who had a history of autoimmune disease or were on systemic immunosuppression. Peripheral blood for TCR sequencing was collected from all dose cohorts at baseline, on cycle 4 day 1, and on cycle 7 day 1. The samples were taken from a phase I, first-in-human, multicenter, open-label dose-escalation trial of ivuxolimab. Adults with locally advanced or metastatic head and neck squamous cell, hepatocellular, melanoma or renal cell carcinoma were enrolled in the trial. Before TCR sequencing, CD4+ T cells and CD8+ T cells from peripheral blood were sorted into separate populations. The data are from a study of OX40 agonist ivuxolimab in advanced cancers. At the level of the whole study: Ivuxolimab was a fully human IgG2 agonistic monoclonal antibody targeting the costimulatory receptor OX40 (CD134). Patients were allowed to have had prior anti-PD-1, anti-PD-L1 or anti-CTLA-4 therapy, and 40% of the dose-escalation patients had previously received checkpoint inhibitors. Intravenous ivuxolimab was administered to patients every 2 weeks at six dose levels: 0.01, 0.1, 0.3, 1.5, 3 and 10 mg/kg. The paper describes the monotherapy dose-escalation part (N of about 52 patients) of the phase I trial of ivuxolimab. Among the 52 dose-escalation patients, 19 had hepatocellular carcinoma, about 15 melanoma, 9 renal cell carcinoma and 9 head and neck cancer. In the dose-escalation cohort, 82.7% of patients were male, and the mean age was approximately 55 years, with a range of 23 to 79. The purpose of peripheral TCRbeta sequencing was to test whether ivuxolimab changed TCR sequence diversity and led to clonal T-cell expansion. Partial responses occurred in three dose-escalation patients, of whom one had hepatocellular carcinoma and two had cutaneous melanoma. General findings and caveats noted by the study authors: The antigen specificity of the peripheral T cells that underwent clonal expansion was not determined. Low levels of normalized T-cell clonal expansion were also seen in some patients who did not respond. In the 0.1-3.0 mg/kg groups, partial responders had among the lowest normalized peripheral clonal expansion, particularly in CD8+ T cells. On average, CD8+ T cells showed more expanded clones than CD4+ T cells after ivuxolimab. At doses of 0.1 to 3.0 mg/kg, clonal expansion of both CD4+ and CD8+ T cells in blood was seen between baseline and week 6.

The sample was CD4+ or CD8+ T cells sorted from blood, taken in a trial of the OX40 agonist ivuxolimab. The rearrangement combines TRBV7-8 with TRBJ1-2, with a tentative D gene TRBD1 over 6 matching bases. This receptor was identified in an adult with an advanced solid tumor such as melanoma, head and neck, liver or kidney cancer. The CDR3 reads as follows: CASSLNRVHGYTF. The DNA reads as follows: TGTGCCAGCAGCTTAAACAGGGTTCATGGCTACACCTTC.